This TCR beta chain was observed in a study of blood T cell repertoires in COVID-19. Study context: Whether acute or convalescent, the COVID-19 samples came from the United States, Italy and Spain. T cells, B-cell-depleted T cells, or PBMCs supplied cDNA or gDNA.

Original processing notes: Amplification of reference gene primers provided the estimated nucleated cell counts. Produced via immunoSEQ multiplex PCR; TCRdb's table is partial and in-frame only. D and trimming were read from the DNA, whereas the V and J calls and clone size are those reported in that table. This table holds 200,000 to 250,000 clones, approximately 80% found once. This clone was detected once. Losses at the gene ends were 6 bases for V and 6 bases for J; bases not matched to a gene: 5. The germline gives CDR1 LGHNT, CDR2 FRNRAP. The CDR3 sequence is 13 residues long. The source material was peripheral blood. The chain couples TRBV12-5 to TRBJ1-5; 7 bases agree with TRBD1. The sequence was obtained from a woman older than 75 with active or convalescent COVID-19. DNA of the CDR3: TGTGCTAGTGGGCTAGGGGGCGGTCAGCCCCAGCATTTT. Translating gives CASGLGGGQPQHF.